This T cell receptor (beta chain) was documented in a study of shared clonotypes between healthy human individuals. Study background: CD4 naive and CD4 memory each took three plates per donor, while CD8 naive took two and CD8 memory one. Findings and caveats of the study: Richness estimates generally favored naive over memory subsets.

Between the trimmed V and J ends, which lost 2 bases and 2 bases, there was a span of 7 bases. The CDR3 runs 14 residues. In germline, CDR1 is LGHNA, CDR2 YNFKEQ. On this clone: The antigen remains unidentified.

Several immunoSEQ plates received, in even portions, the genomic DNA of each subset. Profiled with immunoSEQ multiplex PCR; TCRdb holds only in-frame clones, not every one. The table has about 650,000 clones, 95% seen once. Naive-designated CD8 cells lacked CD45RO, were positively enriched for CCR7, and omitted terminally differentiated effector memory CD45RA+ cells. This chain joins TRBV4-2 and TRBJ1-5; the D gene is possibly TRBD1 (6 bases). This TCR was sampled from a woman in her twenties or thirties in good health. The sequenced sample was naive CD8+ T cells sorted from blood. This chain's CDR3 is CASSQRTGNQPQHF. CDR3 nucleotides: TGTGCCAGCAGCCAAAGGACAGGCAATCAGCCCCAGCATTTT.